This note documents a single T cell receptor beta chain sequence. In this sample, this clonotype turned up a few times. The antigen it recognizes is unknown. Qualities for individual bases were not recorded, and no much larger clone is one base off. The sample originates from a study of identical twins (dated by TCRdb to about 2016). As for the study more broadly: The study deep-sequenced TCR alpha and beta repertoires from monozygotic twins, unrelated adults of various ages and cord blood to test whether fetal clonotypes persist. Replicate twin experiments were performed at different times using different library preparation protocols to rule out contamination. Study-wide conclusions, independent of this receptor: Invariant T cells such as MAIT and iNKT could partly confound zero-insertion analyses, though diverse VJ usage argued against this for most clonotypes. Compared with coincidental sharing between unrelated individuals, an excess of low generation-probability sequences was observed among out-of-frame TCR alpha sequences shared between twins. The excess sharing between twins in beta out-of-frame sequences was weaker because fewer shared sequences reduced the signal-to-noise ratio. Recombination models systematically underestimated out-of-frame TCR alpha sharing in monozygotic twins but agreed with sharing between unrelated individuals. Abundant cord blood beta clonotypes carried fewer insertions; young adult naive repertoires showed a weaker similar trend, while memory repertoires showed none. Conclusions relied on cross-sectional statistical analysis, since the same donors could not be followed over many years.

V is trimmed back by 3 bases and J by 2 bases, and the junction contains 8 bases that no gene match accounts for. There are 17 amino acids in the CDR3, from cysteine to phenylalanine inclusive. Kept here is only the CDR3 DNA, which spans 51 bases and is read in frame from base 1. From the germline V gene, CDR1 is KGHSH and CDR2 is LQKENI. Every donor was a healthy Caucasian. The twin cohort consisted of three pairs of female monozygotic twins, all aged roughly 18 to 30 years. RNA for TCR libraries was isolated from peripheral blood mononuclear cells. The library came from 5' RACE. These reads were obtained on an Illumina HiSeq 2000. Template switching introduced a universal primer binding site; the final cDNA contained a unique molecular identifier, enabling accurate counting of TCR cDNA molecules. Specific primers in the conserved constant-segment region were used to synthesize first-strand cDNA for the TCR alpha and beta chains. To control for contamination, each cDNA library was double barcoded with a SMART-Mk sample barcode plus Illumina barcodes. TruSeq adapter sequences and Illumina sample barcodes were added in two successive PCR steps. TCR alpha and beta cDNA libraries were sequenced on the Illumina HiSeq platform with custom primers. The source study handled its data this way. MiGEC was used to process raw reads and extract unique molecular identifiers, and MiXCR was used to find CDR3 positions. Recombination models were inferred per individual with the repgenHMM and IGoR tools using an EM algorithm. The analysis of shared clonotypes was done with the tcR package in R, with sharing normalized by the product of cloneset sizes. To study raw recombination without the effects of thymic and clonal selection, out-of-frame nonproductive sequences were analyzed. Through fastp at Q25 and MiXCR, TCRdb rebuilt clones from the public reads, retaining in-frame beta chains. Every entry covers one CDR3 protein and lists the most common genes and DNA from its rows. For this entry, the V and J calls and clone size follow TCRdb and not the study's own pipeline. The sample records about 660,000 distinct CDR3 sequences, less than 10% of which are singletons. 0.98% of the sample belongs to the ten largest clones.

This sample was shared with a second study, whose subject was yellow fever vaccine responses in identical twins. The second paper states: According to the authors, the vaccine-induced T cell response in identical twins seemed to be partly convergent and partly specific to each individual. In the study, vaccine-responding T cell clones were precisely tracked in identical twins.

This TCR came from a woman under 30 in good health. Sequenced: PBMCs. The chain uses TRBV18 and TRBJ2-3, and TRBD1 matches 10 of the central bases. Read as DNA, the sequence is TGTGCCAGCTCACCCCCGGGACAGGGGTCTTACACAGATACGCAGTATTTT. Its coded protein is CASSPPGQGSYTDTQYF.